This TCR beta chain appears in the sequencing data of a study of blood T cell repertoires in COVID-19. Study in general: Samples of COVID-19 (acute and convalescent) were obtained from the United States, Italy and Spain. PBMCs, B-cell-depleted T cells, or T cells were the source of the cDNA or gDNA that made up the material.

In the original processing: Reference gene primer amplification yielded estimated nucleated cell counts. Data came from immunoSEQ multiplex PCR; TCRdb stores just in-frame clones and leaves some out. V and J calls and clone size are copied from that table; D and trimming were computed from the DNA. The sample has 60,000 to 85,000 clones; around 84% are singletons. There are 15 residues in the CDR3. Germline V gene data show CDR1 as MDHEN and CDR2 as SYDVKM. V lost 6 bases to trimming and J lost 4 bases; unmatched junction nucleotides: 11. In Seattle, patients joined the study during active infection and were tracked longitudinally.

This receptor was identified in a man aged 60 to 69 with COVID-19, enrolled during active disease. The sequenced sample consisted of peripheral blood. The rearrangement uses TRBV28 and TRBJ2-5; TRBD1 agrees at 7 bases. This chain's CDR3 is CASRLAGTEVETQYF. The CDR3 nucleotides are TGTGCCAGCAGACTCGCCGGGACAGAAGTAGAGACCCAGTACTTC.